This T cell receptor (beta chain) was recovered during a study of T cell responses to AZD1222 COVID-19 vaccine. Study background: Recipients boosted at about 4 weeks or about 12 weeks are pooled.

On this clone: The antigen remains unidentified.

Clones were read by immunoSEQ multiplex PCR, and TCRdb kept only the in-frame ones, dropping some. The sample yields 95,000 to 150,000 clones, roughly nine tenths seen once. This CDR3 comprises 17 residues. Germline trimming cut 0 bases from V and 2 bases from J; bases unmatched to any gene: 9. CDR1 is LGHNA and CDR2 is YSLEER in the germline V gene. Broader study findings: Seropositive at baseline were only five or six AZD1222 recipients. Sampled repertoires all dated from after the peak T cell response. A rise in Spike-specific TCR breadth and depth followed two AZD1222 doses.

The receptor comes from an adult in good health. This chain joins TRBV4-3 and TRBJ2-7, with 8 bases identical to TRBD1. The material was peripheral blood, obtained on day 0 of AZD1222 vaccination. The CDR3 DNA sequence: TGCGCCAGCAGCCAAGAGGCGAGGGGACAGGTCCCCTACGAGCAGTACTTC. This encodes CASSQEARGQVPYEQYF.